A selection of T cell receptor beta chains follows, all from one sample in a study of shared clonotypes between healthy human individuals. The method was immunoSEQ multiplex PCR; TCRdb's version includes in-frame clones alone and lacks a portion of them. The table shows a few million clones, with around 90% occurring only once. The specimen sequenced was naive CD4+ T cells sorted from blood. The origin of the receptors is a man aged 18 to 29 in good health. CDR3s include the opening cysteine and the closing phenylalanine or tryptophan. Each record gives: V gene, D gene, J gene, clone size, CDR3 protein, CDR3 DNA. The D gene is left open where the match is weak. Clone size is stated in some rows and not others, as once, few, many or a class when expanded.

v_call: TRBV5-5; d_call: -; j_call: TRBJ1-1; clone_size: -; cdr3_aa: CASSLDGPPGTEAFF; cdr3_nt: TGTGCCAGCAGCTTGGATGGCCCTCCGGGCACTGAAGCTTTCTTT
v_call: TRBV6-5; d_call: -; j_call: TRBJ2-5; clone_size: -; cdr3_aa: CASSYSRPQETQYF; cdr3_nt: TGTGCCAGCAGTTACTCGAGACCCCAAGAGACCCAGTACTTC
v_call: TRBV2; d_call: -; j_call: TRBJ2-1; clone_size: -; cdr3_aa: CASSDEGEGNEQFF; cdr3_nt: TGTGCCAGCAGTGACGAGGGAGAGGGCAATGAGCAGTTCTTC
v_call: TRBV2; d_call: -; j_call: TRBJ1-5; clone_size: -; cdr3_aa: CASRAGTALIFPPQHF; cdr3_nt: TGTGCCAGCAGGGCCGGGACCGCTTTAATTTTTCCGCCCCAGCATTTT
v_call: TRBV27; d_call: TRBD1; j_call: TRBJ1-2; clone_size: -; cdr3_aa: CASSPFSGTGNYGYTF; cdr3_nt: TGTGCCAGCAGTCCATTTTCCGGGACAGGGAACTATGGCTACACCTTC
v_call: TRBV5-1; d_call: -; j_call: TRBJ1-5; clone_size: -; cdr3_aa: CASSLGGINQPQHF; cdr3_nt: TGCGCCAGCAGCTTGGGCGGGATCAATCAGCCCCAGCATTTT
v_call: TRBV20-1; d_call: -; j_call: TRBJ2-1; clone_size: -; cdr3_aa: CSALRDNEQFF; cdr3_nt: TGCAGTGCTCTCAGGGACAATGAGCAGTTCTTC
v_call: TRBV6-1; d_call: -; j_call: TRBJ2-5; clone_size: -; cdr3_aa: CASSEARGETQYF; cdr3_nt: TGTGCCAGCAGTGAAGCTAGGGGGGAGACCCAGTACTTC
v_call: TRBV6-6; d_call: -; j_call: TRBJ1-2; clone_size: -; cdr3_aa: CASSYDRGAFYGYTF; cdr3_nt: TGTGCCAGCAGTTACGATCGAGGGGCTTTCTATGGCTACACCTTC
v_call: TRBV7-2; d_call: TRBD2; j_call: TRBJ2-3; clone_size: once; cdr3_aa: CASSLVGGGPDTQYF; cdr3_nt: TGTGCCAGCAGCTTGGTAGGCGGGGGGCCGGATACGCAGTATTTT
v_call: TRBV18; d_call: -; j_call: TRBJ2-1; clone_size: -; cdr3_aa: CASSLSGGDNEQFF; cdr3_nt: TGTGCCAGCTCCCTTTCTGGAGGGGACAATGAGCAGTTCTTC
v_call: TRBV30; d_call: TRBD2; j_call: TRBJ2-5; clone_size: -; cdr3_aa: CAWNWGGETQYF; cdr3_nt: TGTGCCTGGAATTGGGGAGGGGAGACCCAGTACTTC
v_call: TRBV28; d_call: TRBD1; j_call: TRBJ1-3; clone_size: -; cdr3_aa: CASSLWPGTGSSGNTIYF; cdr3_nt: TGTGCCAGCAGTTTATGGCCCGGGACAGGGAGCTCTGGAAACACCATATATTTT
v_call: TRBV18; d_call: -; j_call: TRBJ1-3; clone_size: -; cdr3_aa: CASSPPGGNGNTIYF; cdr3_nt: TGTGCCAGCTCACCACCGGGTGGAAATGGAAACACCATATATTTT
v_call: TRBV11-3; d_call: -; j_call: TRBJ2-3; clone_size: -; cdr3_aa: CASSQAGTTSTDTQYF; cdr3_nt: TGTGCCAGCAGCCAAGCCGGGACAACTAGCACAGATACGCAGTATTTT
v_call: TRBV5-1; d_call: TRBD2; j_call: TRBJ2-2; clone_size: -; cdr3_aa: CASSITSGPNTGELFF; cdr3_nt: TGCGCCAGCAGCATTACTAGCGGCCCGAACACCGGGGAGCTGTTTTTT
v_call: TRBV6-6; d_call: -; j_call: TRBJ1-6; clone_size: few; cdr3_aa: CASSYPVGGMGSPLHF; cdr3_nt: TGTGCCAGCAGTTACCCTGTCGGAGGGATGGGATCACCCCTCCACTTT
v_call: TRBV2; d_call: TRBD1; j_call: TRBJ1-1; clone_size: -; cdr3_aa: CATGQGTTEAFF; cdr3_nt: TGTGCCACCGGACAGGGTACCACTGAAGCTTTCTTT
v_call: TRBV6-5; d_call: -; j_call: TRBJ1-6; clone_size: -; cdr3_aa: CASSSAIISSPLHF; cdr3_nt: TGTGCCAGCAGCTCGGCAATTATAAGTTCACCCCTCCACTTT
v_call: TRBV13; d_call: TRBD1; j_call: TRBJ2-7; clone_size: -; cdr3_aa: CASSSLDRGLGEQYF; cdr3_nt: TGTGCCAGCAGCTCCCTGGACAGGGGTCTCGGGGAGCAGTACTTC
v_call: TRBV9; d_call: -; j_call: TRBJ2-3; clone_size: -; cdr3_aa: CASSVAGADTQYF; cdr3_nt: TGTGCCAGCAGCGTAGCTGGAGCCGATACGCAGTATTTT
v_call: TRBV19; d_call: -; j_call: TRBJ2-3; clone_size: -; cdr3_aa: CASSIPSFNTQYF; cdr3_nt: TGTGCCAGTAGTATTCCTTCCTTTAATACGCAGTATTTT
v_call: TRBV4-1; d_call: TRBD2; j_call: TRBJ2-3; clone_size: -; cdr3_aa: CASSQGASGFIDTQYF; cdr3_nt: TGCGCCAGCAGCCAAGGGGCTAGCGGGTTCATAGATACGCAGTATTTT
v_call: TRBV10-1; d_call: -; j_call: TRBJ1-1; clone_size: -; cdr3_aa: CASSEQGREAFF; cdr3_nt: TGCGCCAGCAGTGAACAGGGCCGTGAAGCTTTCTTT
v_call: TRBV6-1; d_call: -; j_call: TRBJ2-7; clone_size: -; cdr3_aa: CASSRLAGYEQYF; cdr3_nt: TGTGCCAGCAGTCGGTTGGCGGGCTACGAGCAGTACTTC
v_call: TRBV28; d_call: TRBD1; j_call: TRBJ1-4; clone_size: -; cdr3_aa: CASSLPQGATNEKLFF; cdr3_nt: TGTGCCAGCAGTTTACCACAGGGGGCAACTAATGAAAAACTGTTTTTT
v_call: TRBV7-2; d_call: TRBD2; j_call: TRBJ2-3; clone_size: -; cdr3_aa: CASRLAGGPADTQYF; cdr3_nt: TGTGCCAGCAGGCTAGCGGGAGGGCCCGCAGATACGCAGTATTTT
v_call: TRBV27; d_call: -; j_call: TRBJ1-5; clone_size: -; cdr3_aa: CASSSGDQPQHF; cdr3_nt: TGTGCCAGCAGTTCGGGGGATCAGCCCCAGCATTTT
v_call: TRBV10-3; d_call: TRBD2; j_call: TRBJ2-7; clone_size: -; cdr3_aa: CATGLAGGYEQYF; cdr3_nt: TGTGCCACCGGACTAGCGGGAGGGTACGAGCAGTACTTC